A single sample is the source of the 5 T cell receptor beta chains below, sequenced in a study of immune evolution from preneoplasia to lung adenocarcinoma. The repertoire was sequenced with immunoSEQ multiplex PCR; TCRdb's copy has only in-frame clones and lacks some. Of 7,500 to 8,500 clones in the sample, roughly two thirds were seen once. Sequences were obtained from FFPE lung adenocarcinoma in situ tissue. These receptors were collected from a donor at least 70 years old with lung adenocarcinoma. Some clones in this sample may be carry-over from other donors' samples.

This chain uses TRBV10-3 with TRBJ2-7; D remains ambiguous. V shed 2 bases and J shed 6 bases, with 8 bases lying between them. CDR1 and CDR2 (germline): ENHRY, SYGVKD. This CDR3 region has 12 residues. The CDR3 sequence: CAISEARVEQYF. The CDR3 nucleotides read TGTGCCATCAGTGAGGCAAGGGTCGAGCAGTACTTC.

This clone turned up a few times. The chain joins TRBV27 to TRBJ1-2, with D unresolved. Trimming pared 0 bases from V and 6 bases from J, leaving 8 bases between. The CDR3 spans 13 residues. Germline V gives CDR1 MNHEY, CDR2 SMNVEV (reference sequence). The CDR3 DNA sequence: TGTGCCAGCAGTTTATCGGAGGGCCATGGCTACACCTTC. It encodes CASSLSEGHGYTF.

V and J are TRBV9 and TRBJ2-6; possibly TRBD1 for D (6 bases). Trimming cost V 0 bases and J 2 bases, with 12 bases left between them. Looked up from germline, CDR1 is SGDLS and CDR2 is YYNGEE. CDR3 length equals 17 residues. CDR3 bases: TGTGCCAGCAGCGTAGTGTCAGGGGTCACTGGGGCCAACGTCCTGACTTTC. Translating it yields CASSVVSGVTGANVLTF.

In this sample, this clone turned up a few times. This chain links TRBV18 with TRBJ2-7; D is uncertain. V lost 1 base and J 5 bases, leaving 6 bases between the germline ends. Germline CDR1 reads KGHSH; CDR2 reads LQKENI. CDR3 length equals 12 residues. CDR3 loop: CASSPRSDEQYF. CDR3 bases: TGTGCCAGCTCACCACGGTCAGACGAGCAGTACTTC. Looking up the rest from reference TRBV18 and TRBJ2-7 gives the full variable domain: NAGVMQNPRHLVRRRGQEARLRCSPMKGHSHVYWYRQLPEEGLKFMVYLQKENIIDESGMPKERFSAEFPKEGPSILRIQQVVRGDSAAYFCASSPRSDEQYFGPGTRLTVT.

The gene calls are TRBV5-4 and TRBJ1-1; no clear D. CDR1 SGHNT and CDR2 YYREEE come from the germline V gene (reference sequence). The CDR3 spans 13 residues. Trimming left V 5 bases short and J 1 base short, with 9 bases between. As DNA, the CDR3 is TGTGCCAGCAGACCCGTGGAGAACACTGAAGCTTTCTTT. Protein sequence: CASRPVENTEAFF.